This T cell receptor beta chain was profiled in a study of cytomegalovirus exposure and HLA in healthy donors. Findings and limits, study-wide: Later analysis demonstrated an association between a missense DCLRE1C variant and TCR beta V- and J-gene trimming. Across donors, presence/absence analyses took sequencing depth to be roughly uniform. Productive status was seen about 87% or about 30% of the time for most TCR beta V segments in an earlier analysis. Apart from CMV serostatus, no immune exposure information was available.

This clone occurred a few times. What it recognizes is unknown. The trim removed 4 bases at V and 4 bases at J, leaving 4 bases unmatched. The germline V gene has CDR1 SGDLS and CDR2 YYNGEE. The CDR3 has 14 amino acids. Primers for the PCR totalled 60 Vbeta and 13 Jbeta. Produced via immunoSEQ multiplex PCR; TCRdb's table is partial and in-frame only. The sample shows 170,000 or so clones, 77% of them seen only once. The source material was PBMCs. The clonotype was recovered from a woman aged 30 to 39 in good health and CMV-seropositive. The V call is TRBV9, the J call TRBJ2-5; TRBD2 aligns across 10 bases. The DNA for the CDR3 is TGTGCCAGCAGCAAGACTAGCGGGTTAGAGACCCAGTACTTC. The encoded protein is CASSKTSGLETQYF.